These 23 T cell receptor beta chains originate from one sample sequenced in a study of response to subunit inactivated influenza vaccine (dated by TCRdb to 2017 to 2018). Library construction relied on RT-PCR. Data came from an Illumina HiSeq 2500. TCRdb applied fastp at Q25 and MiXCR to the public reads, then kept only in-frame beta chains. Each CDR3 protein gets just one entry, which takes the most common genes and DNA from the rows behind it. For this sample the table gives hundreds of thousands of distinct CDR3 sequences, of which roughly 18% were detected only once. Of the sample, roughly a tenth falls within the top ten clones. The source was PBMCs from blood, collected roughly 5 days after vaccination. The receptors derive from a man aged 50-60 years who received an inactivated influenza vaccine. Donor details come from another sample of the same person, matched by shared clones.

This clonotype has only a few counts. The chain uses TRBV7-2 and TRBJ2-3; 11 nucleotides agree with TRBD2. The V gene's germline CDR1 is SGHTA and CDR2 FQGNSA. CDR3 length: 16 residues. The ends lost 5 bases at V and 1 base at J; junction bases unmatched: 5. CDR3 residues: CASSHGLAGGTDTQYF. As DNA, the CDR3 is TGTGCCAGCAGCCACGGACTAGCGGGCGGCACAGATACGCAGTATTTT.

This clonotype was picked up a small number of times. The V and J genes are TRBV29-1 and TRBJ2-1, with 13 bases lining up with TRBD2. Germline V lookup: CDR1 SQVTM, CDR2 ANQGSEA. The CDR3 is 15 residues long. V lost 6 bases to trimming and J lost 8 bases; unmatched junction nucleotides: 10. The CDR3 DNA follows: TGCAGCGTAGCCGTCGTAGGGACTAGCGGGGATGAGCAGTTCTTC. As protein: CSVAVVGTSGDEQFF.

Only a few counts were recorded for this clonotype. The chain employs TRBV24-1 and TRBJ2-2; no clear D gene. The germline V gene has CDR1 KGHDR and CDR2 SFDVKD. The V gene lost 4 bases and the J gene lost 9 bases, with 8 bases spanning the gap. This CDR3 is 12 amino acids long. CDR3 nucleotides: TGTGCCACCAGTGACCGAACTTGGGAGCTGTTTTTT. Protein sequence: CATSDRTWELFF.

The rearrangement links TRBV4-3 to TRBJ2-2; D is uncertain. Deletions cut 4 bases from V and 0 bases from J, with 12 bases between. Germline CDR1 reads LGHNA; CDR2 reads YSLEER. This CDR3 has 16 amino acids. CDR3 residues: CASSPGVASNTGELFF. The CDR3 DNA sequence: TGCGCCAGCAGCCCTGGGGTGGCTTCGAACACCGGGGAGCTGTTTTTT.

This clonotype came up a few times. The chain recombines TRBV20-1 with TRBJ2-3; 9 positions agree with TRBD2. J gave up 6 bases and V 0 bases, and 13 bases lay outside the gene matches. CDR1 is DFQATT, CDR2 SNEGSKA, per germline (reference sequence). This CDR3 is built from 17 residues. The CDR3 DNA follows: TGCAGTGCTAGAGATACCAGACCGGGACTAGCCCCCGATACGCAGTATTTT. Its protein product is CSARDTRPGLAPDTQYF.

This clonotype was detected only a few times. The rearrangement links TRBV29-1 to TRBJ2-1; 13 bases match TRBD2. V shed 6 bases and J 13 bases; nucleotides not matched to a gene: 9. Germline V lookup: CDR1 SQVTM, CDR2 ANQGSEA. The CDR3 is 13 residues long. The CDR3 is CSVGTSGAFAQFF. CDR3 in DNA: TGCAGCGTCGGGACTAGCGGGGCCTTCGCTCAGTTCTTC.

This clonotype has more than one count but fewer than ten. The chain is built from TRBV7-8 and TRBJ2-7; 13 bases are shared with TRBD2. Germline V gene lookup returns CDR1 SGHVS and CDR2 FQNEAQ. V shed 5 bases, J shed 1 base, and the junction held 5 bases outside the gene matches. This CDR3 is built from 16 residues. The CDR3 region is CASSQGGLAGSYEQYF. The CDR3 DNA reads as TGTGCCAGCAGCCAGGGGGGACTAGCGGGGTCCTACGAGCAGTACTTC.

The chain couples TRBV27 to TRBJ2-7, with D perhaps being TRBD1 or TRBD2 (5 bases each). Trimming removed 3 bases from V and 7 bases from J, with 16 bases in between. The CDR3 has 14 amino acids. Germline V lookup: CDR1 MNHEY, CDR2 SMNVEV (reference sequence). CDR3: CASSFGGSEGEQYF. The CDR3 nucleotides are TGTGCCAGCAGTTTCGGTGGGAGCGAGGGGGAGCAGTACTTC.

V usage is TRBV4-3 and J usage is TRBJ2-1, with 8 nucleotides matching TRBD1. Germline CDR1 is LGHNA and CDR2 is YSLEER. The CDR3 is 14 amino acids. V shed 1 base and J 9 bases; nucleotides not matched to a gene: 5. CDR3 nucleotides: TGCGCCAGCAGCCAAGCGGACAGGGTCGGTGAGCAGTTCTTC. Protein sequence: CASSQADRVGEQFF.

J is TRBJ2-7 and V is TRBV2, with D perhaps TRBD1 or TRBD2 (5 bases each). The germline V and J ends were trimmed by 0 bases and 6 bases, with 9 bases remaining between them. Germline V gene sequence: CDR1 SNHLY, CDR2 FYNNEI. The CDR3 covers 13 residues. CDR3 sequence reads: CASSEARGGEQYF. Written as DNA, the CDR3 is TGTGCCAGCAGTGAAGCACGGGGCGGCGAGCAGTACTTC.

This clonotype was recorded at least ten times. The chain carries TRBV12-3 or TRBV12-4 and TRBJ2-5; 7 positions match TRBD1. The CDR3 has 15 amino acids. The V and J ends lost 0 bases and 2 bases, in that order; junction bases with no gene match: 3. The CDR3, as DNA: TGTGCCAGCAGTTTAGCCGGGACAGTTCAAGAGACCCAGTACTTC. Amino acids: CASSLAGTVQETQYF.

V is TRBV4-2 and J is TRBJ1-1, with TRBD1 as a possible D gene (5 bases). The V gene lost 1 base and the J gene lost 6 bases, with 18 bases spanning the gap. Germline-derived CDR1 and CDR2 are LGHNA and YNFKEQ. This CDR3 comprises 16 residues. CDR3 in DNA: TGTGCCAGCAGCCAAGCGGCCGGGGCGCCTTCTTCTGAAGCTTTCTTT. Amino acid sequence: CASSQAAGAPSSEAFF.

This chain joins TRBV5-5 and TRBJ2-7, with a tentative D call TRBD2 (5 bases). V lost 0 bases and J 3 bases, leaving 13 bases between the germline ends. Per the germline V gene, CDR1 is SGHKS and CDR2 is YYEKEE (reference sequence). The CDR3 consists of 15 residues. The chain's CDR3 is CASSLGPEVIYEQYF. CDR3 DNA sequence: TGTGCCAGCAGCTTGGGACCGGAGGTAATCTACGAGCAGTACTTC.

The chain employs TRBV10-3 and TRBJ2-1; a weak D match, TRBD2 (5 bases). Germline V gives CDR1 ENHRY, CDR2 SYGVKD. This CDR3 contains 15 residues. Deletions cut 5 bases from V and 3 bases from J, with 14 bases between. CDR3 nucleotide sequence: TGTGCCATCAGTCGGGAAGGTGGCAACTACAATGAGCAGTTCTTC. Its protein product is CAISREGGNYNEQFF.

The chain employs TRBV9 and TRBJ2-5; D is uncertain. This CDR3 is built from 15 residues. The germline V gene encodes CDR1 SGDLS and CDR2 YYNGEE. V lost 0 bases to trimming and J lost 1 base, with 10 bases between them. CDR3 DNA: TGTGCCAGCAGCGTAGTGGGTTTGGCCCAAGAGACCCAGTACTTC. Residues: CASSVVGLAQETQYF.

The rearrangement joins TRBV10-3 to TRBJ2-3, with D hard to call. The CDR3 covers 13 residues. The germline V gene has CDR1 ENHRY and CDR2 SYGVKD. The germline V and J ends were trimmed by 10 bases and 0 bases, with 11 bases remaining between them. CDR3 amino acids: CATTGSSTDTQYF. The CDR3 nucleotides read TGTGCCACCACGGGCTCTAGCACAGATACGCAGTATTTT.

The gene calls are TRBV27 and TRBJ1-3; D unclear. The CDR3 contains 18 residues. Germline V gives CDR1 MNHEY, CDR2 SMNVEV (reference sequence). The V and J ends lost 5 bases and 0 bases respectively, with 20 bases between them. CDR3 DNA sequence: TGTGCCAGCAGTCCCCGCGGTAGAGGAACGGTCTCTGGAAACACCATATATTTT. Amino acids: CASSPRGRGTVSGNTIYF.

This clonotype was counted a few times. The chain uses TRBV10-3 and TRBJ2-1; 9 nucleotides align to TRBD2. Germline V gene lookup returns CDR1 ENHRY and CDR2 SYGVKD. The CDR3 totals 18 residues. Trimming at V came to 2 bases and at J to 4 bases, leaving 12 bases not matched to a gene. The CDR3 here is CAISEGASGTPTYNEQFF. The DNA of the CDR3 is TGTGCCATCAGTGAGGGGGCTAGCGGGACCCCTACGTACAATGAGCAGTTCTTC.

The chain joins TRBV18 to TRBJ2-1; D is uncertain. Trimming took 3 bases from V and 6 from J, leaving 18 bases between them. There are 16 residues in the CDR3. Germline CDR1 is KGHSH and CDR2 is LQKENI. CDR3 in DNA: TGTGCCAGCTCACCCGTGCCGAGACAAGGGATCAATGAGCAGTTCTTC. Translating gives CASSPVPRQGINEQFF.

This clonotype has ten or more counts. The rearrangement uses TRBV29-1 and TRBJ2-2, with 14 bases lining up with TRBD2. This CDR3 has 16 amino acids. V dropped 6 bases and J dropped 1; count of bases not matched to a gene: 4. The V gene's germline CDR1 is SQVTM and CDR2 ANQGSEA. The CDR3 protein is CSVKGTSGGNTGELFF. CDR3 bases: TGCAGCGTGAAGGGGACTAGCGGGGGGAACACCGGGGAGCTGTTTTTT.

This clonotype was observed a handful of times. J is TRBJ2-5 and V is TRBV5-5, with a tentative D call TRBD1 (6 bases). The CDR3 loop spans 16 amino acids. Trimming removed 2 bases from V and 0 bases from J, with 14 bases in between. Looked up from germline, CDR1 is SGHKS and CDR2 is YYEKEE (reference sequence). CDR3 DNA: TGTGCCAGCAGCTTACCGGGCACAGGGTACCAAGAGACCCAGTACTTC. Its protein product is CASSLPGTGYQETQYF.

This clonotype was seen only a few times. V gene TRBV6-2 or TRBV6-3 combines with J gene TRBJ2-1, with D perhaps TRBD2 (6 bases). Germline loops: CDR1 MNHEY, CDR2 SVGEGT. V gave up 6 bases and J gave up 3 bases, with 15 bases separating them. The CDR3 totals 15 residues. CDR3 in DNA: TGTGCCAGCAGCGAATTTGCGGGACTCTACAATGAGCAGTTCTTC. Its protein product is CASSEFAGLYNEQFF.

In this sample, this clonotype turned up many times. The V and J genes are TRBV9 and TRBJ2-5, with D perhaps assigned TRBD1 or TRBD2 (6 bases each). V lost 3 bases and J lost 1, with 10 bases in between. CDR1 and CDR2 (germline): SGDLS, YYNGEE. There are 14 residues in the CDR3. CDR3 coding DNA: TGTGCCAGCAGCGGAGGGGGGCCCCAAGAGACCCAGTACTTC. Protein: CASSGGGPQETQYF.